A single sample gave rise to the 29 T cell receptor beta chains below, sequenced in a study of radiation and T cells in renal cell carcinoma. The time point denotes: baseline pretreatment blood. The treatment denotes: 15 Gy SBRT to primary tumor, nephrectomy 4 weeks later. The data were produced by immunoSEQ multiplex PCR, yet TCRdb's version contains in-frame clones alone and is incomplete. The top ten clones hold around 3% of a sample with approximately 110,000 clones, about four fifths of them seen once. Here the sequenced sample was blood, taken from a patient whose treatment included radiotherapy and nephrectomy. These receptors all come from a woman aged 55-69 years with renal cell carcinoma.

The chain uses TRBV7-9 and TRBJ2-3; TRBD2 aligns across 9 bases. Losses at the gene ends were 1 base for V and 6 bases for J; bases not matched to a gene: 5. This CDR3 contains 15 residues. The germline V gene has CDR1 SEHNR and CDR2 FQNEAQ (reference sequence). CDR3 DNA: TGTGCCAGCAGCTTAGGCGGGGGGGCCTGGGATACGCAGTATTTT. Translated, it gives CASSLGGGAWDTQYF.

This clone was seen a handful of times. The rearrangement uses TRBV4-1 and TRBJ2-1; 7 positions match TRBD2. Germline CDR1 and CDR2: MGHRA and YSYEKL. J gave up 0 bases and V 0 bases, and 2 bases lay outside the gene matches. CDR3 length: 16 residues. The CDR3 sequence: CASSQEVAGSYNEQFF. The CDR3 DNA reads TGCGCCAGCAGCCAAGAGGTAGCGGGCTCCTACAATGAGCAGTTCTTC.

The chain is built from TRBV19 and TRBJ1-1; D is unclear. The CDR3 is made up of 15 amino acids. V was trimmed by 4 bases and J by 1 base, leaving 13 bases between them. CDR1 and CDR2 from the germline V gene are LNHDA and SQIVND (reference sequence). The CDR3 spells CASSTPGRRNTEAFF. CDR3 DNA sequence: TGTGCCAGTAGTACCCCCGGACGGCGGAACACTGAAGCTTTCTTT.

CDR3 nucleotide sequence: TGTGCCAGCAGGCGAGGGGACCCGGGGGTCGAGCAGTACTTC. It translates to CASRRGDPGVEQYF. This rearrangement joins TRBV28 to TRBJ2-7; weak D call: TRBD2 (6 bases). The CDR3 sequence is 14 residues long. V lost 6 bases, J lost 6 bases, and 18 bases lay in between. Germline assignment: CDR1 MDHEN and CDR2 SYDVKM.

The chain couples TRBV28 to TRBJ1-4; TRBD1 might be the D (5 bases). CDR3 length: 15 residues. V was shortened by 5 bases and J by 8 bases, with 18 bases between the two germline ends. CDR1 and CDR2 (germline): MDHEN, SYDVKM. In DNA form, the CDR3 reads TGTGCCAGCAGTCCCCCGCGGGGGGATGGAGAAAAACTGTTTTTT. This codes for CASSPPRGDGEKLFF.

This clone appeared once. This chain uses TRBV9 with TRBJ1-6, with D unclear. V dropped 3 bases and J dropped 7 bases, with 14 bases sitting between them. There are 15 residues in the CDR3. The germline CDR1 and CDR2 sequences are SGDLS and YYNGEE. In nucleotides, the CDR3 is TGTGCCAGCAGCGCTGGCCCCCCGGAAAATTCACCCCTCCACTTT. It is translated as CASSAGPPENSPLHF.

The sample holds a few counts of this clone. The chain combines TRBV5-6 with TRBJ2-4; 7 bases agree with TRBD2. V lost 0 bases, J lost 9 bases, and 3 bases stayed unmatched. The length of the CDR3 is 13 residues. Per the germline V gene, CDR1 is SGHDT and CDR2 is YYEEEE. The CDR3, as DNA: TGTGCCAGCAGCTTGGTCGGACTAGGCATTCAGTACTTC. Translating gives CASSLVGLGIQYF.

The gene calls are TRBV28 and TRBJ2-1; 8 nucleotides align to TRBD2. The germline V gene encodes CDR1 MDHEN and CDR2 SYDVKM. The V segment lost 10 bases and the J segment 0 bases; nucleotides outside the gene matches: 5. The CDR3 consists of 14 residues. CDR3 in amino acids: CATNSGSSYNEQFF. The CDR3 coding sequence is TGTGCCACCAACAGCGGGAGCTCCTACAATGAGCAGTTCTTC.

The chain is built from TRBV6-1 and TRBJ1-3; D perhaps matches TRBD1 (5 bases). This CDR3 comprises 17 residues. V lost 4 bases and J 0 bases, leaving 16 bases between the germline ends. CDR1 is MNHNS, CDR2 SASEGT, per germline. The CDR3: CASSALPAGRSGNTIYF. Here the CDR3 DNA reads TGTGCCAGCAGTGCTCTCCCGGCGGGACGCTCTGGAAACACCATATATTTT.

The chain is built from TRBV5-1 and TRBJ2-2, with D possibly being TRBD1 (5 bases). The CDR3 covers 16 residues. CDR1 SGHRS and CDR2 YFSETQ come from the germline V gene. V was pared by 0 bases and J by 3 bases, with 12 bases between. The CDR3 protein is CASSLVAGSDTGELFF. CDR3 DNA sequence: TGCGCCAGCAGCTTGGTGGCAGGGTCGGACACCGGGGAGCTGTTTTTT.

V gene TRBV6-5 combines with J gene TRBJ1-6; D not resolved. Germline CDR1 MNHEY, CDR2 SVGAGI. There are 11 residues in the CDR3. V was trimmed by 8 bases and J by 10 bases, leaving 9 bases between them. CDR3 residues: CASRGDSPLHF. The DNA of the CDR3 is TGTGCCAGCCGGGGTGACTCACCCCTCCACTTT.

The J gene is TRBJ2-2, the V gene TRBV9; D not certain. Germline CDR1 reads SGDLS; CDR2 reads YYNGEE. This CDR3 has 15 residues. V was trimmed by 1 base and J by 6 bases, leaving 13 bases between them. CDR3 DNA sequence: TGTGCCAGCAGCGTACATCCTCCTCCCGCCGGGGAGCTGTTTTTT. Translation gives CASSVHPPPAGELFF.

The gene calls are TRBV7-9 and TRBJ2-5, with D maybe TRBD2 (6 bases). V gave up 3 bases and J gave up 11 bases, with 16 bases separating them. This CDR3 has 13 residues. Germline CDR1 and CDR2: SEHNR and FQNEAQ (reference sequence). In DNA form, the CDR3 reads TGTGCCAGCAGCTTGGGGGTAGCCAGCGGGCAGTACTTC. Amino acid sequence: CASSLGVASGQYF.

The V and J genes are TRBV11-2 and TRBJ2-5; the D is unclear. The CDR3 covers 14 residues. Germline loops: CDR1 SGHAT, CDR2 FQNNGV. Trimming removed 0 bases at V and 4 bases at J, with 9 bases between. CDR3 DNA sequence: TGTGCCAGCAGCTTAGATGTAGTCGGAGAGACCCAGTACTTC. Its translation is CASSLDVVGETQYF.

V and J are TRBV7-2 and TRBJ2-7; TRBD2 might be the D (5 bases). This CDR3 is built from 13 residues. V gave up 5 bases and J gave up 6 bases, with 14 bases separating them. The germline gives CDR1 SGHTA, CDR2 FQGNSA. In DNA form, the CDR3 reads TGTGCCAGCAGCCCTCGAACTAGAGGCGAGCAGTACTTC. It specifies CASSPRTRGEQYF.

In nucleotides, the CDR3 is TGTGCCAGCATGGCACTAGTGCCCTACGAGCAGTACTTC. This codes for CASMALVPYEQYF. The chain has TRBV2 and TRBJ2-5; maybe TRBD2 (5 bases). With the DNA end fitting TRBJ2-7 better, the J assignment may be wrong. The CDR3 runs to 13 residues. Germline values: CDR1 SNHLY, CDR2 FYNNEI.

V usage is TRBV11-2 and J usage is TRBJ2-5; tentatively, D is TRBD1 (6 bases). Germline V lookup: CDR1 SGHAT, CDR2 FQNNGV. This CDR3 contains 12 residues. Trimming took off 7 bases at V and 5 bases at J, with 11 bases between the two ends. CDR3 residues: CASTPQGETQYF. In DNA form, the CDR3 reads TGTGCCAGCACCCCGCAGGGGGAGACCCAGTACTTC. The variable domain in full, completed from reference TRBV11-2 and TRBJ2-5, reads EAGVAQSPRYKIIEKRQSVAFWCNPISGHATLYWYQQILGQGPKLLIQFQNNGVVDDSQLPKDRFSAERLKGVDSTLKIQPAKLEDSAVYLCASTPQGETQYFGPGTRLLVL.

The chain recombines TRBV28 with TRBJ2-7, with 8 bases identical to TRBD1. With V trimmed by 10 bases and J by 4 bases, 6 bases remained unmatched. The CDR3 spans 12 residues. The V gene's germline CDR1 is MDHEN and CDR2 SYDVKM. The CDR3 spells CATEGQAYEQYF. The CDR3 DNA is TGTGCCACCGAGGGACAGGCTTACGAGCAGTACTTC.

The chain carries TRBV7-9 and TRBJ1-4; TRBD1 is a possible D gene (6 bases). The CDR3 totals 14 residues. Germline-derived CDR1 and CDR2 are SEHNR and FQNEAQ (reference sequence). Trimming removed 7 bases at V and 8 bases at J, with 17 bases between. The CDR3 nucleotides are TGTGCCAGCACCGACGGGGGGCGAGGGGAAAAACTGTTTTTT. It translates to CASTDGGRGEKLFF.

The V and J genes are TRBV19 and TRBJ2-1, with D possibly being TRBD2 (5 bases). Trimming stripped 3 bases from V and 11 bases from J, with 8 bases between. Germline V CDR1 and CDR2: LNHDA, SQIVND (reference sequence). The CDR3 covers 11 residues. In DNA, the CDR3 is TGTGCCAGTAGTATGCGGACTCAGCAGTTCTTC. Protein product: CASSMRTQQFF. Full variable domain (rest looked up from reference TRBV19 and TRBJ2-1): DGGITQSPKYLFRKEGQNVTLSCEQNLNHDAMYWYRQDPGQGLRLIYYSQIVNDFQKGDIAEGYSVSREKKESFPLTVTSAQKNPTAFYLCASSMRTQQFFGPGTRLTVL.

V gene TRBV10-3 combines with J gene TRBJ2-7; perhaps TRBD1 as D (6 bases). With 3 bases removed from V and 0 bases from J, the gap between germline ends came to 18 bases. The CDR3 has 17 residues. Germline V gives CDR1 ENHRY, CDR2 SYGVKD. CDR3 coding DNA: TGTGCCATCAGTGATAACCTCCGCCGGACAGACTCCTACGAGCAGTACTTC. This codes for CAISDNLRRTDSYEQYF.

This chain uses TRBV15 with TRBJ1-6, with no clear D. The CDR3 consists of 16 residues. Germline loops: CDR1 LNHNV, CDR2 YYDKDF (reference sequence). V lost 0 bases, J lost 6 bases, and 12 bases lay in between. The CDR3 region has the DNA TGTGCCACCAGCAGAGATCCCCAGGTCTCTAATTCACCCCTCCACTTT. Its protein is CATSRDPQVSNSPLHF.

This clone was counted a few times. The gene calls are TRBV5-1 and TRBJ1-2, with 7 bases lining up with TRBD1. The CDR3 runs to 15 residues. Germline V lookup: CDR1 SGHRS, CDR2 YFSETQ. V dropped 2 bases and J dropped 6; count of bases not matched to a gene: 10. The CDR3 bases are TGCGCCAGCAGCTTTAGCCAGGGGGACTCTAATGGCTACACCTTC. It yields the protein CASSFSQGDSNGYTF.

The CDR3 sequence: CASSLGPQQGEGYTF. CDR3 nucleotides: TGTGCCAGCAGCTTAGGGCCCCAACAGGGGGAAGGCTACACCTTC. The chain couples TRBV7-3 to TRBJ1-2; 8 positions match TRBD1. Germline values: CDR1 SGHTA, CDR2 FQGTGA. The CDR3 runs to 15 residues. V shed 2 bases, J shed 8 bases, and the junction held 10 bases outside the gene matches. The full variable domain, its missing parts supplied by reference TRBV7-3 and TRBJ1-2, is GAGVSQTPSNKVTEKGKYVELRCDPISGHTALYWYRQSLGQGPEFLIYFQGTGAADDSGLPNDRFFAVRPEGSVSTLKIQRTERGDSAVYLCASSLGPQQGEGYTFGSGTRLTVV.

The rearrangement links TRBV27 to TRBJ2-7, with unresolved D. The CDR3 loop spans 14 amino acids. Germline CDR1 MNHEY, CDR2 SMNVEV (reference sequence). The germline V and J ends were trimmed by 4 bases and 0 bases, with 10 bases remaining between them. In nucleotides, the CDR3 is TGTGCCAGCAGTTCGGCTGTAAACTCCTACGAGCAGTACTTC. Amino acids: CASSSAVNSYEQYF.

The chain couples TRBV7-3 to TRBJ1-1; no clear D gene. The CDR3 sequence is 14 residues long. In germline, CDR1 is SGHTA, CDR2 FQGTGA. Trimming pared 3 bases from V and 3 bases from J, leaving 11 bases between. The CDR3 sequence: CASSFAGSDTEAFF. DNA for the CDR3: TGTGCCAGCAGCTTCGCGGGTTCGGACACTGAAGCTTTCTTT.

The rearrangement links TRBV9 to TRBJ2-7, with 7 nucleotides matching TRBD1. J gave up 3 bases and V 3 bases, and 0 bases lay outside the gene matches. Germline loops: CDR1 SGDLS, CDR2 YYNGEE. The CDR3 runs to 12 residues. CDR3 sequence reads: CASSGQGYEQYF. CDR3 coding DNA: TGTGCCAGCAGCGGACAGGGCTACGAGCAGTACTTC.

The CDR3 here is CASSPSRHMNTEAFF. DNA for the CDR3: TGTGCCAGCTCACCAAGCCGGCACATGAACACTGAAGCTTTCTTT. The chain recombines TRBV18 with TRBJ1-1; D gene ambiguous. V dropped 2 bases and J dropped 0 bases, with 10 bases sitting between them. Germline assignment: CDR1 KGHSH and CDR2 LQKENI. The CDR3 sequence is 15 residues long.

This chain connects TRBV28 to TRBJ1-1; D ambiguous. Germline CDR1 MDHEN, CDR2 SYDVKM. The CDR3 loop spans 11 amino acids. Trimming removed 2 bases at V and 13 bases at J, with 11 bases between. The CDR3 bases are TGTGCCAGCAGTTTAGGGGTGCTCTTTTTCTTT. Amino acid sequence: CASSLGVLFFF. The full variable domain, rest sourced from reference TRBV28 and TRBJ1-1, is DVKVTQSSRYLVKRTGEKVFLECVQDMDHENMFWYRQDPGLGLRLIYFSYDVKMKEKGDIPEGYSVSREKKERFSLILESASTNQTSMYLCASSLGVLFFFGQGTRLTVV.